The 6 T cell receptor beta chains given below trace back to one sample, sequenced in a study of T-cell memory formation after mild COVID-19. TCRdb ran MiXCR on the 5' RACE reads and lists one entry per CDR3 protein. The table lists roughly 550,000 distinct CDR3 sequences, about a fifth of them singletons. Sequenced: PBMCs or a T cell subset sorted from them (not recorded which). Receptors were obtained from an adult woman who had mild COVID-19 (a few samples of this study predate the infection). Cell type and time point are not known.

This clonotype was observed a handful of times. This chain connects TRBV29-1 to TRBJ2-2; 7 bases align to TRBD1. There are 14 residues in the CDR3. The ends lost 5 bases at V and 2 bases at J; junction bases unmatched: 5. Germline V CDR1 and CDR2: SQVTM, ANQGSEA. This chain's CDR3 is CSVPGQTNTGELFF. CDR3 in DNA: TGCAGCGTTCCGGGACAGACAAACACCGGGGAGCTGTTTTTT.

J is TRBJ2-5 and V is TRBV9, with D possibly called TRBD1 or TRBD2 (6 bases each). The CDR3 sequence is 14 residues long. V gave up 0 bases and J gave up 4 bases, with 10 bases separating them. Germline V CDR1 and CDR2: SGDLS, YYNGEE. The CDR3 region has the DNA TGTGCCAGCAGCGTAGGAGGGGGGAGAGAGACCCAGTACTTC. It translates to CASSVGGGRETQYF. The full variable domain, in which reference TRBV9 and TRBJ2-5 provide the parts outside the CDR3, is DSGVTQTPKHLITATGQRVTLRCSPRSGDLSVYWYQQSLDQGLQFLIQYYNGEERAKGNILERFSAQQFPDLHSELNLSSLELGDSALYFCASSVGGGRETQYFGPGTRLLVL.

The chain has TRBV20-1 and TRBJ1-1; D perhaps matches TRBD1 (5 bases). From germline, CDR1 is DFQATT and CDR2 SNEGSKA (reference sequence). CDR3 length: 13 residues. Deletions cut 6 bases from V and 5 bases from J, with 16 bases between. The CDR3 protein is CSAHQGWATEAFF. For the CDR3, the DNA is TGCAGTGCGCACCAGGGTTGGGCTACTGAAGCTTTCTTT.

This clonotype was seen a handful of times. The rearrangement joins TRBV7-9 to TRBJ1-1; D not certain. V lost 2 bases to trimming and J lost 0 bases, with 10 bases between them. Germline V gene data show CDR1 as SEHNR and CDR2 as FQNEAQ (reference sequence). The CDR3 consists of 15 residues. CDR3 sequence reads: CASSLPRYLNTEAFF. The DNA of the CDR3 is TGTGCCAGCAGCTTACCGAGGTATCTGAACACTGAAGCTTTCTTT.

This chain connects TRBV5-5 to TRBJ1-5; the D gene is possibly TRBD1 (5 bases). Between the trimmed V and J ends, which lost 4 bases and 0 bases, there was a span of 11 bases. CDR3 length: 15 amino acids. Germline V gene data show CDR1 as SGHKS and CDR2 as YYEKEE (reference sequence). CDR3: CASSNRQYSNQPQHF. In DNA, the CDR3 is TGTGCCAGCAGCAATCGACAGTATAGCAATCAGCCCCAGCATTTT.

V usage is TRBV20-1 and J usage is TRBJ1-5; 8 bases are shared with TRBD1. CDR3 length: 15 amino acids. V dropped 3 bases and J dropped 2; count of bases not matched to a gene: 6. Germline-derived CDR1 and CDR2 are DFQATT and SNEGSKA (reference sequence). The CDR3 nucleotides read TGCAGTGCTAGGGACAGGGATCGGGGCAATCAGCCCCAGCATTTT. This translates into CSARDRDRGNQPQHF.